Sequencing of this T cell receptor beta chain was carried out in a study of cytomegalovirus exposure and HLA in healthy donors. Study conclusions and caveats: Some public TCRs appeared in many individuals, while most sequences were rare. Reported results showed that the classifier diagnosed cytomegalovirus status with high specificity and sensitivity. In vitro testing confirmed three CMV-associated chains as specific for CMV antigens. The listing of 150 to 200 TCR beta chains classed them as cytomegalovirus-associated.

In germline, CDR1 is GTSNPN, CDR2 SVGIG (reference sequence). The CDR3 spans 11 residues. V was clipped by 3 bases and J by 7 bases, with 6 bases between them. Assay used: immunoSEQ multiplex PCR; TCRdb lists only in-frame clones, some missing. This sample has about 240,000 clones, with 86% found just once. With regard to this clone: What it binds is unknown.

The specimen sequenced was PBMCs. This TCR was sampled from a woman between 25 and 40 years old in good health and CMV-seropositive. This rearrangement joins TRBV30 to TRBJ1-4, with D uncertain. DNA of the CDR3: TGTGCCTGGAGCCACAGTGAAAAACTGTTTTTT. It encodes CAWSHSEKLFF.